This T cell receptor (beta chain) derives from a study of cytomegalovirus exposure and HLA in healthy donors. With respect to this clone: Antigen specificity is unknown.

Among the 120 subjects of the validation cohort, separate from the roughly 700-subject first cohort, were the donors. The repertoire was sequenced with immunoSEQ multiplex PCR; TCRdb's copy has only in-frame clones and lacks some. The sample includes about 130,000 clones, 70% to 90% seen only once; the top ten take 5.5% to 7%. This CDR3 spans 15 amino acids. The germline V gene has CDR1 MDHEN and CDR2 SYDVKM. The V segment lost 5 bases and the J segment 5 bases; nucleotides outside the gene matches: 10. Study results and caveats: In vitro assays verified that three CMV-associated chains recognized CMV antigens specifically. It was 164 TCR beta chains that were listed as cytomegalovirus-associated.

This receptor was identified in a woman in her 30s in good health and CMV-seropositive. This chain links TRBV28 with TRBJ1-1; 8 bases are shared with TRBD1. Sequenced sample: PBMCs. CDR3 nucleotide sequence: TGTGCCAGCAGTCCTCGGACAGGGATTGGTACTGAAGCTTTCTTT. It yields the protein CASSPRTGIGTEAFF.